This TCR beta chain was observed in a study of blood T cell repertoires in COVID-19. Turning to the study itself: Acute and convalescent COVID-19 samples came from the United States, Italy and Spain. The cDNA or gDNA used as material had been derived from T cells, B-cell-depleted T cells, or PBMCs.

V lost 7 bases to trimming and J lost 4 bases, with 13 bases between them. Germline CDR1 reads SNHLY; CDR2 reads FYNNEI. The CDR3 consists of 13 residues. Clones were read by immunoSEQ multiplex PCR, and TCRdb kept only the in-frame ones, dropping some. The sample shows a few hundred thousand clones, around 85% of them seen only once. Sequencing was done on a sample of peripheral blood. This TCR came from a woman between 18 and 30 years old with acute or convalescent COVID-19. The chain uses TRBV2 and TRBJ1-2; D ambiguous. The CDR3 bases are TGTGCCAGCACCCCAGAGGAGGCCTATGGCTACACCTTC. Protein product: CASTPEEAYGYTF.